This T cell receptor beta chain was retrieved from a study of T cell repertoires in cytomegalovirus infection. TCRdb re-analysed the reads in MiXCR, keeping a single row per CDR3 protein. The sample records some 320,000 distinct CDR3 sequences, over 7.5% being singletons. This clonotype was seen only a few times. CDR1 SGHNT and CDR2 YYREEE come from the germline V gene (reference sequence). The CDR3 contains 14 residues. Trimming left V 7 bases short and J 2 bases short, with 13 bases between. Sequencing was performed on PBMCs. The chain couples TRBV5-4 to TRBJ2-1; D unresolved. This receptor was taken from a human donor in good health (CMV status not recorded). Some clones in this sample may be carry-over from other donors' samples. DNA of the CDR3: TGTGCCAGCCGAGTTCACACTCCCTACAATGAGCAGTTCTTC. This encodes CASRVHTPYNEQFF.